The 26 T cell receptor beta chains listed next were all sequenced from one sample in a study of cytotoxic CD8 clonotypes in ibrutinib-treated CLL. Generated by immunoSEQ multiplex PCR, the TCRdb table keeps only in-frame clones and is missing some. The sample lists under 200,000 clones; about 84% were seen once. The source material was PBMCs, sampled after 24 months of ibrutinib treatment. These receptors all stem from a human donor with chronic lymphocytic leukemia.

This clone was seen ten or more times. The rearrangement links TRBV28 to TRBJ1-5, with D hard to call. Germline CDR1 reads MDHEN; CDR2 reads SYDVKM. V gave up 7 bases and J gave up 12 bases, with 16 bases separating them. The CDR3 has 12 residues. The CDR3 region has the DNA TGTGCCAGCACCCCCCCGCGAGGGAGCCAGCATTTT. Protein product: CASTPPRGSQHF.

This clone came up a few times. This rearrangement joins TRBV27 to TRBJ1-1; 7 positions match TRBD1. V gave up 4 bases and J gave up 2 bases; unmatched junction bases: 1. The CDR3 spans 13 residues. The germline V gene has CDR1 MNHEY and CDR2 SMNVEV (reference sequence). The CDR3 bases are TGTGCCAGCAGTTGGGACAGCAACACTGAAGCTTTCTTT. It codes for CASSWDSNTEAFF.

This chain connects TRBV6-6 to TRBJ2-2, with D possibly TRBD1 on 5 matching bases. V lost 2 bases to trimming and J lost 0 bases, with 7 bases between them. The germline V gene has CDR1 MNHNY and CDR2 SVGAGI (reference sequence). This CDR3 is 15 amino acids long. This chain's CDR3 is CASSYGASNTGELFF. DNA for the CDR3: TGTGCCAGCAGTTACGGGGCCTCGAACACCGGGGAGCTGTTTTTT.

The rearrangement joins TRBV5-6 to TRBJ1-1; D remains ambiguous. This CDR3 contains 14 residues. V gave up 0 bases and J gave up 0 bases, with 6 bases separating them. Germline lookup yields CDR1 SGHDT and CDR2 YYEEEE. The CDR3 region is CASSLEGLNTEAFF. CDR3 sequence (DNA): TGTGCCAGCAGCTTGGAAGGATTGAACACTGAAGCTTTCTTT.

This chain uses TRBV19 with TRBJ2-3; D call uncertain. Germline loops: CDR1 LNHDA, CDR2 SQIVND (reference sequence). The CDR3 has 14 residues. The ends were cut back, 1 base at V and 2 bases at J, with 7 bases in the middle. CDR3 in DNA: TGTGCCAGTAGTATAGGCCACTACACAGATACGCAGTATTTT. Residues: CASSIGHYTDTQYF. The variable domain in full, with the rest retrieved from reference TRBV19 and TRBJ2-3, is DGGITQSPKYLFRKEGQNVTLSCEQNLNHDAMYWYRQDPGQGLRLIYYSQIVNDFQKGDIAEGYSVSREKKESFPLTVTSAQKNPTAFYLCASSIGHYTDTQYFGPGTRLTVL.

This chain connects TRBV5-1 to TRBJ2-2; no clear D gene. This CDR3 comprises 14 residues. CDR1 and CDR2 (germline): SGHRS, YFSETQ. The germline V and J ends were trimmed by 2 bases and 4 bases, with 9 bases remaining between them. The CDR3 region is CASSFLGSTGELFF. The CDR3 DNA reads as TGCGCCAGCAGCTTCCTTGGCAGCACCGGGGAGCTGTTTTTT. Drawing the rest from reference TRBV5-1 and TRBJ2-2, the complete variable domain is KAGVTQTPRYLIKTRGQQVTLSCSPISGHRSVSWYQQTPGQGLQFLFEYFSETQRNKGNFPGRFSGRQFSNSRSEMNVSTLELGDSALYLCASSFLGSTGELFFGEGSRLTVL.

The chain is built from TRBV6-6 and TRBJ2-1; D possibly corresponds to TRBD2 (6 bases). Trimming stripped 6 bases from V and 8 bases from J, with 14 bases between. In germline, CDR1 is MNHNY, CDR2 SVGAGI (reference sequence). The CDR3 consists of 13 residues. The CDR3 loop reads CASSPLGEDEQFF. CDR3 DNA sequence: TGTGCCAGCAGCCCTCTAGGGGAGGATGAGCAGTTCTTC.

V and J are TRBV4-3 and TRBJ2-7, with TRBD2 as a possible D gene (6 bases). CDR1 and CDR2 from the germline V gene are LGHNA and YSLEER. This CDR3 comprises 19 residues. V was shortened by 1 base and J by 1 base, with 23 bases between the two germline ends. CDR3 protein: CASSQGVLREVEPSYEQYF. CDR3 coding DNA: TGCGCCAGCAGCCAAGGTGTGTTGCGGGAAGTCGAACCTTCCTACGAGCAGTACTTC.

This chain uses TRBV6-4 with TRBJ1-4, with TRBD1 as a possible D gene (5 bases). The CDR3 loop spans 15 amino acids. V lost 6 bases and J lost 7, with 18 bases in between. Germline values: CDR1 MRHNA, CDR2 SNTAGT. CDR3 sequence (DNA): TGTGCCAGCAGCCCAGGGCTTGGAAGGGGTGAAAAACTGTTTTTT. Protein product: CASSPGLGRGEKLFF.

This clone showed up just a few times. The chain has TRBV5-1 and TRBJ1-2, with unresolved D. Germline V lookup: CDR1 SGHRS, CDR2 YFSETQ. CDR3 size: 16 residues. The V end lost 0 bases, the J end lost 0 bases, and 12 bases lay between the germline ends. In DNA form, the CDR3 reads TGCGCCAGCAGCTTGGGGGTTAGCCCCTCTAACTATGGCTACACCTTC. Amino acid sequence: CASSLGVSPSNYGYTF.

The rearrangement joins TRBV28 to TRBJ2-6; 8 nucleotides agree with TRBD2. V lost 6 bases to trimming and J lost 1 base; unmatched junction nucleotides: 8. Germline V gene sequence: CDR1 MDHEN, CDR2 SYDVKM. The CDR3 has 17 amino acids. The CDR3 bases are TGTGCCAGCAGCCACCGGGGGGGTCTATCTGGGGCCAACGTCCTGACTTTC. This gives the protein CASSHRGGLSGANVLTF.

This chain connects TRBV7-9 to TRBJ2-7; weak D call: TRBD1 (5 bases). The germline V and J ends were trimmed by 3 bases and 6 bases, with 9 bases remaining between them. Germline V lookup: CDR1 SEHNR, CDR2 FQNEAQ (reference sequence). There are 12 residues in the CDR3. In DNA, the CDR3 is TGTGCCAGCAGCTTTCCAGGGTTCGAGCAGTACTTC. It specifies CASSFPGFEQYF.

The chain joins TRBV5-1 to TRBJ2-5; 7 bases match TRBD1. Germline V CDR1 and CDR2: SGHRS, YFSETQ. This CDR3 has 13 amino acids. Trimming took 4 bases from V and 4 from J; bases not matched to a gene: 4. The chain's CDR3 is CASSLDRRETQYF. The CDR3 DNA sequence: TGCGCCAGCAGCCTGGACAGGAGAGAGACCCAGTACTTC.

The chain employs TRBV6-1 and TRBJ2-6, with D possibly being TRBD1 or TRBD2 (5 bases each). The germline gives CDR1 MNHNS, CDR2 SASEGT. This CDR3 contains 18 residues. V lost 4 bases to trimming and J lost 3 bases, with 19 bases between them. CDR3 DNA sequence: TGTGCCAGCAGTGGTAACAGGAATGGACTCTTTGGGGCCAACGTCCTGACTTTC. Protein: CASSGNRNGLFGANVLTF.

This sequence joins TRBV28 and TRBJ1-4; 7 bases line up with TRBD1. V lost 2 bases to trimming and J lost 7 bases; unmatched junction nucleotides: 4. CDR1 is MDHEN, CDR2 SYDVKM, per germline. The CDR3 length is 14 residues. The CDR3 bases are TGTGCCAGCAGTTTACTTGGGACAGTTGAAAAACTGTTTTTT. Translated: CASSLLGTVEKLFF.

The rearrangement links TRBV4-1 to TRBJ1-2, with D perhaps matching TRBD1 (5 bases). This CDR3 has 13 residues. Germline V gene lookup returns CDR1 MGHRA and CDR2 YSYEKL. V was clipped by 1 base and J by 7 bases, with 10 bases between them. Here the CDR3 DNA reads TGCGCCAGCAGCCAAGGCCAGGGTCGTGGCTACACCTTC. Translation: CASSQGQGRGYTF.

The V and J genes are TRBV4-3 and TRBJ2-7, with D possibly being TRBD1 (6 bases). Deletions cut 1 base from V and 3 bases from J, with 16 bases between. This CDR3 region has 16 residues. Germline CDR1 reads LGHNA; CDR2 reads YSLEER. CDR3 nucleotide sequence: TGCGCCAGCAGCCAAGGGCATGGGGGCGGAAACTACGAGCAGTACTTC. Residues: CASSQGHGGGNYEQYF.

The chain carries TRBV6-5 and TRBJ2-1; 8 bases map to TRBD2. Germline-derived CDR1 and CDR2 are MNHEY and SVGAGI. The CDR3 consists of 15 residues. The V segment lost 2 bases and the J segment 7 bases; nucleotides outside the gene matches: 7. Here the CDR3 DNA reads TGTGCCAGCAGTTACCCCGGGGGGGCAGGGAATGAGCAGTTCTTC. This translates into CASSYPGGAGNEQFF.

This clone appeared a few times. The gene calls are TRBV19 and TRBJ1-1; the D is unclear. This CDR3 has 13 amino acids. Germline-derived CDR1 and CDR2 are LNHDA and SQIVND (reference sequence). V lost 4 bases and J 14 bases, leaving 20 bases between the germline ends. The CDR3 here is CASSSLGPTSSFF. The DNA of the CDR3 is TGTGCCAGTAGTAGTTTAGGACCTACTTCTAGCTTCTTT. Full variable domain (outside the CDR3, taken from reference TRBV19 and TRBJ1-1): DGGITQSPKYLFRKEGQNVTLSCEQNLNHDAMYWYRQDPGQGLRLIYYSQIVNDFQKGDIAEGYSVSREKKESFPLTVTSAQKNPTAFYLCASSSLGPTSSFFGQGTRLTVV.

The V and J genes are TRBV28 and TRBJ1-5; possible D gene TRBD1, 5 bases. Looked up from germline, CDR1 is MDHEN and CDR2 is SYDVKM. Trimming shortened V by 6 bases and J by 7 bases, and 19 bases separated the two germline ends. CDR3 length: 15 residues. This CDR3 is CASSPPDSSVQPQHF. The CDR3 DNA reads TGTGCCAGCAGCCCCCCCGACAGCAGCGTGCAGCCCCAGCATTTT.

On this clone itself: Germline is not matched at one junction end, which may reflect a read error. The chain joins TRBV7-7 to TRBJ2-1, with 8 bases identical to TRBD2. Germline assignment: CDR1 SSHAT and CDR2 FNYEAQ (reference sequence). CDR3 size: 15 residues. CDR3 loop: CASSLSSGSFNEQFF. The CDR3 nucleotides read TGTGCTAGCAGTCTTAGCAGCGGGAGCTTTAATGAGCAGTTCTTC.

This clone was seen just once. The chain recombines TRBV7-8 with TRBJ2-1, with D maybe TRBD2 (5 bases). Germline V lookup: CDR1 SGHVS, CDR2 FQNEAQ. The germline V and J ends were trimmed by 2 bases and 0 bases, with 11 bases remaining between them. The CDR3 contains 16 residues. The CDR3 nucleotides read TGTGCCAGCAGCTTAAAACCGGGAAGCTCCTACAATGAGCAGTTCTTC. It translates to CASSLKPGSSYNEQFF.

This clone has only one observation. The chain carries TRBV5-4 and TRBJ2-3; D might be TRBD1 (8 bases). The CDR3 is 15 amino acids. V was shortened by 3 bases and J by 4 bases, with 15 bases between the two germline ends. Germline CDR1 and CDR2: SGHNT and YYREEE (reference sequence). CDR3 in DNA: TGTGCCAGCAGCTGGACAGGGAGGGGACCAGATACGCAGTATTTT. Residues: CASSWTGRGPDTQYF.

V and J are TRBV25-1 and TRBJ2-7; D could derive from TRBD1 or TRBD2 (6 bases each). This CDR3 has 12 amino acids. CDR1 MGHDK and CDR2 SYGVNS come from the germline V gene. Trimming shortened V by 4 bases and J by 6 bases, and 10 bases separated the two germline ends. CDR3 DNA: TGTGCCAGCAGTGCCGGGGGCGTCGAGCAGTACTTC. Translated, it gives CASSAGGVEQYF.

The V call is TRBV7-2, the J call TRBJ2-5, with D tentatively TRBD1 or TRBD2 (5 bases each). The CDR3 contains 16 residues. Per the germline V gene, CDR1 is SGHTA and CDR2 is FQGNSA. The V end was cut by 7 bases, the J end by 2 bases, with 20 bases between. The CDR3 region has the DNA TGTGCCAGCACCGCCGGGACCGGAATTCTACAAGAGACCCAGTACTTC. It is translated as CASTAGTGILQETQYF.

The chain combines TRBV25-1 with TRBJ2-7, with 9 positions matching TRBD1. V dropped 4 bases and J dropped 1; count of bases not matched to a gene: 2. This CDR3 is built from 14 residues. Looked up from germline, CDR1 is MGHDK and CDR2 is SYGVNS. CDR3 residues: CASSVGQGSYEQYF. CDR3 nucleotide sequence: TGTGCCAGCAGTGTTGGACAGGGGTCCTACGAGCAGTACTTC.